The TCR beta chain described here comes from a study of beta chain features in type 1 diabetes. The CDR3 sequence is 11 residues long. With 9 bases removed from V and 6 bases from J, the gap between germline ends came to 10 bases. Per the germline V gene, CDR1 is SGDLS and CDR2 is YYNGEE. Every isolated RNA sample was fully reverse transcribed, so sequencing captured expressed TCRB transcripts. Measured with immunoSEQ multiplex PCR; TCRdb has only the in-frame clones, and not every one. The sample lists around 250,000 clones; roughly two thirds were seen once. Source material: naive CD4+ T cells from blood. The sequence was collected from a man aged 30 to 39 in good health. V gene TRBV9 combines with J gene TRBJ2-1; weak D call: TRBD2 (6 bases). Written as DNA, the CDR3 is TGTGCCACCGGGGACTTCAATGAGCAGTTCTTC. It is translated as CATGDFNEQFF.